This T cell receptor beta chain was recovered during a study of CD8 T cells in ankylosing spondylitis. This clonotype was detected ten times or more. From the 5' RACE reads, TCRdb called clonotypes with MiXCR, one entry per CDR3 protein. The table shows 130,000 or so distinct CDR3 sequences, with roughly 10% occurring only once. V lost 4 bases and J lost 6; bases outside the gene matches: 9. CDR3 size: 15 residues. The germline V gene encodes CDR1 LNHDA and CDR2 SQIVND (reference sequence). Input material: blood, either unsorted or a sorted T cell fraction (not recorded which). The source is a female donor with ankylosing spondylitis or in good health (not recorded which). The rearrangement links TRBV19 to TRBJ2-1; 7 nucleotides match TRBD1. The CDR3 protein is CASSTRQGASNEQFF. The CDR3, as DNA: TGTGCCAGTAGTACCCGACAGGGTGCAAGCAATGAGCAGTTCTTC. Together with reference TRBV19 and TRBJ2-1, the CDR3 gives the full variable domain: DGGITQSPKYLFRKEGQNVTLSCEQNLNHDAMYWYRQDPGQGLRLIYYSQIVNDFQKGDIAEGYSVSREKKESFPLTVTSAQKNPTAFYLCASSTRQGASNEQFFGPGTRLTVL.